This is a list of T cell receptor beta chains from one sample in a study of CD4 and CD8 cells across lung adenocarcinoma regions. TCRdb ran MiXCR on the PCR reads and lists one entry per CDR3 protein. This sample has around 10,000 distinct CDR3 sequences, with approximately 49% found just once. Sequencing was done on a sample of CD4+ T cells from the margin of a lung tumor. The receptors derive from a female donor with lung adenocarcinoma. The CD4 and CD8 labels of this study may be unreliable. The CDR3 runs from the conserved cysteine through the conserved F or W. Clone size, where shown, is once, few, many, or a class for clones that have expanded.

NA TRBV7-7 CASSSQSGTSDQPQHF
medium-sized TRBV12-3/TRBV12-4 CASSLAPNFRDREDTQYF
medium-sized TRBV6-1 CASSRGQGDYGYTF
NA TRBV27 CASSAGLGKDTQYF
many TRBV6-1 CASSVSGRGTDTQYF
many TRBV6-5 CASSYRGDSYEQYF
NA TRBV7-2 CASSLTTGTNYGYTF
NA TRBV6-1 CAGSGGRGTDTQYF
large TRBV6-1 CASSELARTYNEQFF
many TRBV6-4 CASSEGRWDINEQFF
medium-sized TRBV27 CASSSRTSGRRFGLDTQYF
NA TRBV6-1 CAARDRGNEKLFF
NA TRBV6-1 CASSEQQPRSAKNIQYF
NA TRBV9 CASSVGAGGGTDTQYF
NA TRBV6-1 CASSGGQGGRNIQYF
NA TRBV10-2 CASSEFGTEAFF
medium-sized TRBV7-2 CASSLALRTTFNEQFF
NA TRBV20-1 CSARHSGRAGQYF
medium-sized TRBV6-1 CASRKSTDNYGYTF
medium-sized TRBV7-2 CASSFQPTGELFF
many TRBV6-1 CASTPLQRNTEAFF
once TRBV6-1 CASSVRLAATSYNEQFF
many TRBV7-6 CASSFRTSGYNEQFF
NA TRBV6-2/TRBV6-3 CASSRRPGLSAKNMQYF
NA TRBV20-1 CSALLNEQFF
NA TRBV27 CASSPGGTGAYNEQFF
NA TRBV9 CASSVFGGAGSNEQFF
NA TRBV4-1 CASSQERQISPLHF
medium-sized TRBV6-5 CASSYREGGTQYF
many TRBV6-1 CASSEDSSGNTIYF
NA TRBV6-1 CASGISGGGNEQFF
NA TRBV10-2 CASSGLAGGPKGELFF
NA TRBV11-2 CASSLQNTEAFF
many TRBV12-3/TRBV12-4 CASSLKTDEQFF
few TRBV14 CASSQENSYNEQFF
NA TRBV27 CASSSGGKAGNTIYF
many TRBV2 CASSGFEDYDFF
NA TRBV6-1 CASTGRGGRDQETQYF
medium-sized TRBV6-1 CASKSSYNEQFF
NA TRBV12-5 CASGHTGELFF
few TRBV4-1 CASSPQEVNSGANVLTF
few TRBV24-1 CATSESGHTDTQYF
NA TRBV6-1 CVSGPGQETQYF
few TRBV11-1 CASSLFAGGRTGELFF
NA TRBV7-2 CASSPEWGHGEKLFF
once TRBV6-1 CASRTPSGANVLTF
NA TRBV28 CASTDRGHRETQYF
large TRBV6-5 CASSHPGLAGSGELFF
NA TRBV7-3 CASSPNPDSLRGAFF
NA TRBV27 CASSSDLLGSGANVLSF
medium-sized TRBV6-5 CASRRSQGPKEQYF
NA TRBV30 CAWSFSEGFTEAFF
few TRBV4-1 CASSPKGLAGVGDIQYF
NA TRBV6-1 CASSDRQRGYNEQFF
NA TRBV6-5 CASSLRGDGNTIYF